Each of the 15 T cell receptor beta chains below was sequenced from the same sample in a study of Graves' ophthalmopathy and Graves' hyperthyroidism. The sequenced template was RNA, covering the TCR beta CDR3 region. Second-round multiplex PCR followed a first-round RT-PCR using HTBI primers. TCRdb re-derived calls from the multiplex PCR reads in MiXCR, one entry per CDR3 protein. The table has about 380,000 distinct CDR3 sequences, 15% seen once; the top ten hold roughly 7%. Sequenced sample: peripheral blood. The receptors derive from a woman in her late teens or twenties with stable Graves' hyperthyroidism.

The chain couples TRBV18 to TRBJ1-3; 8 bases agree with TRBD1. Looked up from germline, CDR1 is KGHSH and CDR2 is LQKENI. The J segment lost 2 bases and the V segment lost 3 bases, leaving 3 bases of the junction unmatched. CDR3 size: 15 residues. CDR3 coding DNA: TGTGCCAGCTCACCGACAGGGGTTCCTGGAAACACCATATATTTT. As protein: CASSPTGVPGNTIYF.

This clonotype was observed many times. The rearrangement uses TRBV6-1 and TRBJ1-5, with unresolved D. V shed 6 bases and J shed 7 bases, with 19 bases lying between them. The CDR3 has 15 residues. CDR1 MNHNS and CDR2 SASEGT come from the germline V gene. CDR3 coding DNA: TGTGCCAGCAGCGCTGAGAGGGTGAGGAGCCAGCCCCAGCATTTT. It codes for CASSAERVRSQPQHF.

This clonotype was seen ten or more times. DNA for the CDR3: TGTGCCAGCAGATGGACAGGGGGCGCAGGTGGCTACACCTTC. It is translated as CASRWTGGAGGYTF. The chain links TRBV12-3 or TRBV12-4 to TRBJ1-2; TRBD1 matches 11 bases. The CDR3 covers 14 residues. The J segment lost 7 bases and the V segment lost 6 bases, leaving 7 bases of the junction unmatched.

This clonotype has ten or more counts. This sequence joins TRBV28 and TRBJ2-7, with D possibly TRBD1 on 6 matching bases. Germline V gene lookup returns CDR1 MDHEN and CDR2 SYDVKM. This CDR3 comprises 12 residues. Trimming took off 11 bases at V and 4 bases at J, with 15 bases between the two ends. CDR3 amino acids: CASRGQAYEQYF. CDR3 nucleotides: TGTGCCTCCCGGGGACAAGCGTACGAGCAGTACTTC.

The rearrangement joins TRBV12-3 or TRBV12-4 to TRBJ2-6; 7 bases align to TRBD2. Losses at the gene ends were 5 bases for V and 2 bases for J; bases not matched to a gene: 9. This CDR3 has 17 residues. CDR3 nucleotide sequence: TGTGCCAGCAGTCCTTTGGGGGGAGGGGCTGGGGCCAACGTCCTGACTTTC. The encoded protein is CASSPLGGGAGANVLTF.

This clonotype showed up many times. The chain links TRBV7-2 to TRBJ2-7, with a possible D match to TRBD1 (6 bases). The CDR3 length is 15 residues. Germline V gives CDR1 SGHTA, CDR2 FQGNSA. V gave up 5 bases and J gave up 0 bases, with 14 bases separating them. The CDR3 here is CASSIRGDSSYEQYF. CDR3 nucleotides: TGTGCCAGCAGCATCAGGGGCGATAGCTCCTACGAGCAGTACTTC.

This clonotype was counted ten times or more. The chain has TRBV6-1 and TRBJ1-2, with D unresolved. V was cut by 7 bases and J by 0 bases, with 9 bases left in between. The CDR3 totals 13 residues. Germline CDR1 MNHNS, CDR2 SASEGT. The CDR3 DNA reads TGTGCCAGCAACAGACGGCCTAACTATGGCTACACCTTC. This codes for CASNRRPNYGYTF.

This clonotype was counted many times. The V call is TRBV11-2, the J call TRBJ1-5; 8 nucleotides line up with TRBD1. Germline V CDR1 and CDR2: SGHAT, FQNNGV. The CDR3 is 13 amino acids. The ends lost 5 bases at V and 6 bases at J; junction bases unmatched: 3. CDR3 DNA sequence: TGTGCCAGCAGCCAGGGGACAGGTCAGCCCCAGCATTTT. This encodes CASSQGTGQPQHF.

This clonotype was counted many times. This chain links TRBV6-2 or TRBV6-3 with TRBJ2-2, with TRBD1 matching 9 bases. V shed 7 bases and J 1 base; nucleotides not matched to a gene: 7. The CDR3 runs to 16 residues. The V gene's germline CDR1 is MNHEY and CDR2 SVGEGT. The DNA for the CDR3 is TGTGCCAGCATCCCCTGGGGACAGGGGAACACCGGGGAGCTGTTTTTT. The encoded protein is CASIPWGQGNTGELFF.

At least ten counts were recorded for this clonotype. CDR3 loop: CAATTPGPNYGYTF. The DNA of the CDR3 is TGTGCCGCGACCACCCCTGGTCCTAACTATGGCTACACCTTC. V and J are TRBV19 and TRBJ1-2; D remains ambiguous. V was shortened by 11 bases and J by 0 bases, with 16 bases between the two germline ends. Germline V gene sequence: CDR1 LNHDA, CDR2 SQIVND (reference sequence). The CDR3 contains 14 residues.

This clonotype was counted only a few times. The chain joins TRBV20-1 to TRBJ1-5, with D uncertain. Germline CDR1 and CDR2: DFQATT and SNEGSKA (reference sequence). V dropped 5 bases and J dropped 0 bases, with 5 bases sitting between them. The CDR3 runs to 12 residues. The CDR3 here is CSAGLSNQPQHF. DNA for the CDR3: TGCAGTGCTGGCCTTAGCAATCAGCCCCAGCATTTT.

This clonotype appeared a few times. The chain couples TRBV20-1 to TRBJ2-2, with a weak D call TRBD1 (5 bases). The CDR3 sequence is 15 residues long. The V and J ends lost 0 bases and 4 bases respectively, with 12 bases between them. CDR1 DFQATT and CDR2 SNEGSKA come from the germline V gene (reference sequence). The CDR3 region is CSARDRTRATGELFF. In DNA form, the CDR3 reads TGCAGTGCTAGAGACCGGACAAGGGCCACCGGGGAGCTGTTTTTT.

This clonotype was counted between two and nine times. V and J are TRBV4-1 and TRBJ1-1; TRBD1 agrees at 9 bases. Trimming took 1 base from V and 3 from J; bases not matched to a gene: 18. In germline, CDR1 is MGHRA, CDR2 YSYEKL. CDR3 length: 20 residues. CDR3 amino acids: CASSQGSKRGPGTGYTEAFF. The CDR3 nucleotides read TGCGCCAGCAGCCAAGGCAGCAAGAGGGGCCCCGGGACAGGGTACACTGAAGCTTTCTTT.

This clonotype was seen ten or more times. The V gene is TRBV6-2 or TRBV6-3, the J gene TRBJ1-3, with TRBD1 identical over 9 bases. Germline CDR1 reads MNHEY; CDR2 reads SVGEGT. V trimming: 6 bases; J trimming: 2 bases; junction bases outside the gene matches: 5. This CDR3 is built from 15 residues. The CDR3 here is CASRPDRGTGNTIYF. CDR3 DNA: TGTGCCAGCAGACCGGACAGGGGCACTGGAAACACCATATATTTT.

This clonotype was seen many times. The V gene is TRBV6-5, the J gene TRBJ1-6; D might be TRBD1 (5 bases). Per the germline V gene, CDR1 is MNHEY and CDR2 is SVGAGI. The CDR3 spans 15 residues. V was trimmed by 2 bases and J by 6 bases, leaving 11 bases between them. The CDR3 DNA reads TGTGCCAGCAGTTACCGGGGGAATTTTAATTCACCCCTCCACTTT. It specifies CASSYRGNFNSPLHF.